The T cell receptor (beta chain) described here comes from a study of CD8 T cells in ankylosing spondylitis. With respect to this clonotype: Its antigen is currently unknown.

TCRdb recomputed calls from the 5' RACE reads with MiXCR, one row per CDR3 protein. The sample shows a few hundred thousand distinct CDR3 sequences, around 24% of them seen only once. Notes on the study in general: Disease-linked clones reportedly concentrated significantly in matched ankylosing spondylitis synovial fluid. What seemed typical of ankylosing spondylitis blood was a TCR beta motif built from roughly eight highly homologous variants.

The CDR3 sequence is 19 residues long. Trimming at V came to 5 bases and at J to 2 bases, leaving 17 bases not matched to a gene. The germline gives CDR1 SGHVS, CDR2 FNYEAQ. The sequenced sample was blood, either unsorted or a sorted T cell fraction (not recorded which). The TCR originated in a male donor with ankylosing spondylitis. The genes are TRBV7-6 and TRBJ2-3; 9 nucleotides agree with TRBD2. CDR3 nucleotide sequence: TGTGCCAGCAGCCCTCCGGGACTAGCCGCCGCCTTCTTCACAGATACGCAGTATTTT. It codes for CASSPPGLAAAFFTDTQYF.